One sample yielded the 25 T cell receptor beta chains listed below, sequenced in a study of T cell clones after liver transplantation. Sequencing used immunoSEQ multiplex PCR; TCRdb keeps in-frame clones, though not all of them. The data hold 65,000 to 85,000 clones, with 80% to 90% observed a single time. The input for sequencing was CD4+ T cells from blood, taken around 48 months after liver transplant. These TCRs come from a human patient who received a liver transplant. The graft donor may have contributed some T cells.

The chain combines TRBV7-7 with TRBJ2-7; maybe TRBD2 (6 bases). The CDR3 is 14 amino acids. Germline V gene data show CDR1 as SSHAT and CDR2 as FNYEAQ (reference sequence). V shed 1 base and J shed 2 bases, with 9 bases lying between them. The CDR3 region has the DNA TGTGCCAGCAGCTTAGATTCGGGAGCCTACGAGCAGTACTTC. Protein product: CASSLDSGAYEQYF.

V is TRBV25-1 and J is TRBJ2-7; either TRBD1 or TRBD2 may fit D (5 bases each). CDR1 is MGHDK and CDR2 is SYGVNS in the germline V gene. V was trimmed by 3 bases and J by 3 bases, leaving 9 bases between them. The CDR3 runs 13 residues. The CDR3 loop reads CASSDRGRYEQYF. The CDR3, as DNA: TGTGCCAGCAGTGACCGGGGCCGCTACGAGCAGTACTTC.

The table lists this clone with a few counts. The chain is built from TRBV30 and TRBJ1-1, with unresolved D. The CDR3 has 13 amino acids. V lost 5 bases to trimming and J lost 5 bases, with 15 bases between them. Germline V gene lookup returns CDR1 GTSNPN and CDR2 SVGIG (reference sequence). CDR3 nucleotide sequence: TGTGCCTGGGTAGTGGCTCATTCGACTGAAGCTTTCTTT. It codes for CAWVVAHSTEAFF.

This chain links TRBV5-1 with TRBJ2-3, with D possibly being TRBD2 (5 bases). Trimming pared 1 base from V and 10 bases from J, leaving 10 bases between. The germline CDR1 and CDR2 sequences are SGHRS and YFSETQ. This CDR3 is 12 amino acids long. CDR3: CASSLLSEAQYF. The CDR3 DNA is TGCGCCAGCAGCTTGTTGTCGGAGGCGCAGTATTTT.

V gene TRBV5-4 combines with J gene TRBJ1-2, with 11 positions matching TRBD1. Germline assignment: CDR1 SGHNT and CDR2 YYREEE (reference sequence). The CDR3 spans 16 residues. The trim removed 3 bases at V and 5 bases at J, leaving 9 bases unmatched. The DNA for the CDR3 is TGTGCCAGCAGCTCCCCGGGACAGGGGGTAAAATATGGCTACACCTTC. Translation: CASSSPGQGVKYGYTF.

This clone was counted a few times. This chain joins TRBV5-4 and TRBJ1-1; D gene unclear. The ends were cut back, 7 bases at V and 5 bases at J, with 9 bases in the middle. The V gene's germline CDR1 is SGHNT and CDR2 YYREEE (reference sequence). This CDR3 is built from 11 residues. Written as DNA, the CDR3 is TGTGCCAGCTCTCGCGGGACTGAAGCTTTCTTT. This gives the protein CASSRGTEAFF.

This clone was counted only a few times. The V call is TRBV2, the J call TRBJ1-5; no reliable D call. Trimming took off 6 bases at V and 3 bases at J, with 12 bases between the two ends. The CDR3 totals 14 residues. From germline, CDR1 is SNHLY and CDR2 FYNNEI. CDR3 in amino acids: CASSRSGPNQPQHF. In DNA, the CDR3 is TGTGCCAGCAGCAGGTCAGGACCCAATCAGCCCCAGCATTTT. The full variable domain, completed using reference TRBV2 and TRBJ1-5, is EPEVTQTPSHQVTQMGQEVILRCVPISNHLYFYWYRQILGQKVEFLVSFYNNEISEKSEIFDDQFSVERPDGSNFTLKIRSTKLEDSAMYFCASSRSGPNQPQHFGDGTRLSIL.

The rearrangement joins TRBV6-1 to TRBJ2-3; D gene unclear. Trimming removed 1 base from V and 6 bases from J, with 11 bases in between. This CDR3 spans 14 amino acids. The germline V gene has CDR1 MNHNS and CDR2 SASEGT. Here the CDR3 DNA reads TGTGCCAGCAGTGAAGTTTTTGAAAGGGATACGCAGTATTTT. Translated: CASSEVFERDTQYF.

The V gene is TRBV9, the J gene TRBJ2-1; D gene ambiguous. V gave up 4 bases and J gave up 5 bases, with 13 bases separating them. The CDR3 extends over 14 amino acids. Looked up from germline, CDR1 is SGDLS and CDR2 is YYNGEE. CDR3 region: CASSPRLTHNEQFF. CDR3 DNA sequence: TGTGCCAGCAGCCCTCGCTTGACCCACAATGAGCAGTTCTTC.

This rearrangement joins TRBV7-2 to TRBJ2-3; TRBD2 matches 9 bases. This CDR3 contains 14 residues. Germline-derived CDR1 and CDR2 are SGHTA and FQGNSA. V dropped 5 bases and J dropped 6; count of bases not matched to a gene: 6. The CDR3 sequence: CASSRGLAPDTQYF. In DNA, the CDR3 is TGTGCCAGCAGCCGAGGACTAGCGCCTGATACGCAGTATTTT.

The chain recombines TRBV7-2 with TRBJ2-3, with 12 bases lining up with TRBD2. The CDR3 has 14 amino acids. V lost 3 bases and J lost 11; bases outside the gene matches: 6. Germline V gives CDR1 SGHTA, CDR2 FQGNSA. CDR3 bases: TGTGCCAGCAGCTTGGCTAGCGGGAGGGCCGAGCAGTATTTT. Its translation is CASSLASGRAEQYF. Full variable domain (outside the CDR3, taken from reference TRBV7-2 and TRBJ2-3): GAGVSQSPSNKVTEKGKDVELRCDPISGHTALYWYRQSLGQGLEFLIYFQGNSAPDKSGLPSDRFSAERTGGSVSTLTIQRTQQEDSAVYLCASSLASGRAEQYFGPGTRLTVL.

CDR3 in amino acids: CASSLDSNTGELFF. CDR3 sequence (DNA): TGCGCCAGCAGCTTGGACAGCAACACCGGGGAGCTGTTTTTT. The J gene is TRBJ2-2, the V gene TRBV5-1, with unresolved D. CDR3 size: 14 residues. Trimming removed 0 bases at V and 2 bases at J, with 5 bases between. Germline CDR1 reads SGHRS; CDR2 reads YFSETQ.

By share, this clone counts as medium-sized. Other DNA sequences in this sample translate to the same CDR3. This chain connects TRBV19 to TRBJ1-5; 7 bases line up with TRBD1. CDR1 and CDR2 from the germline V gene are LNHDA and SQIVND (reference sequence). The V segment lost 6 bases and the J segment 0 bases; nucleotides outside the gene matches: 2. The CDR3 contains 14 residues. This chain's CDR3 is CASRYRGSNQPQHF. Written as DNA, the CDR3 is TGTGCCAGTAGGTACAGGGGTAGCAATCAGCCCCAGCATTTT.

The CDR3 loop is CASSLPRLAGGPSDTQYF. Written as DNA, the CDR3 is TGTGCCAGCAGCTTACCCCGACTAGCGGGGGGGCCATCGGATACGCAGTATTTT. The V call is TRBV11-2, the J call TRBJ2-3; 14 bases are a match to TRBD2. V shed 2 bases, J shed 6 bases, and the junction held 10 bases outside the gene matches. CDR1 and CDR2 from the germline V gene are SGHAT and FQNNGV. The CDR3 covers 18 residues.

This clone was picked up a small number of times. The chain employs TRBV11-2 and TRBJ2-7; 10 bases agree with TRBD1. With 4 bases clipped from V and 7 bases from J, the junction kept 4 bases outside the gene matches. The CDR3 totals 13 residues. CDR1 and CDR2 (germline): SGHAT, FQNNGV. The CDR3 protein is CASSSTGGGEQYF. The DNA for the CDR3 is TGTGCCAGCAGCTCGACAGGGGGCGGTGAGCAGTACTTC.

The chain joins TRBV11-2 to TRBJ2-3, with 10 positions matching TRBD2. The CDR3 spans 16 residues. The V and J ends lost 5 bases and 2 bases, in that order; junction bases with no gene match: 7. CDR1 is SGHAT and CDR2 is FQNNGV in the germline V gene. CDR3 protein: CASSRLSGRTTDTQYF. The CDR3 region has the DNA TGTGCCAGCAGCAGACTTAGCGGGAGGACCACAGATACGCAGTATTTT.

The chain has TRBV5-1 and TRBJ2-3; perhaps TRBD2 as D (6 bases). The CDR3 covers 15 residues. The V end lost 4 bases, the J end lost 4 bases, and 16 bases lay between the germline ends. The germline gives CDR1 SGHRS, CDR2 YFSETQ. This CDR3 is CASSIVGGSSDTQYF. The DNA of the CDR3 is TGCGCCAGCAGCATCGTAGGAGGGTCGTCAGATACGCAGTATTTT.

The J gene is TRBJ2-5, the V gene TRBV10-3; D is unclear. V dropped 3 bases and J dropped 4 bases, with 6 bases sitting between them. This CDR3 has 12 amino acids. Germline V gene lookup returns CDR1 ENHRY and CDR2 SYGVKD. The CDR3 spells CAISDIRETQYF. The DNA for the CDR3 is TGTGCCATCAGTGATATTAGAGAGACCCAGTACTTC.

The chain is built from TRBV6-1 and TRBJ2-7; the match to TRBD2 covers 8 bases. The CDR3 extends over 15 amino acids. The V gene's germline CDR1 is MNHNS and CDR2 SASEGT. With 5 bases clipped from V and 5 bases from J, the junction kept 11 bases outside the gene matches. CDR3 sequence (DNA): TGTGCCAGCAGTATCCAAGCGGGGGCAACCAACGAGCAGTACTTC. This encodes CASSIQAGATNEQYF.

This clone has a single count. This chain joins TRBV28 and TRBJ2-1; 10 nucleotides line up with TRBD2. The junction had 8 bases not matched to a gene; V was cut back by 4 bases and J by 5 bases. Germline lookup yields CDR1 MDHEN and CDR2 SYDVKM. The CDR3 has 16 amino acids. The CDR3 nucleotides read TGTGCCAGCAGTTCTCCAAGCGGGAGGGCGAACAATGAGCAGTTCTTC. Its translation is CASSSPSGRANNEQFF.

The chain links TRBV9 to TRBJ1-2, with unresolved D. CDR1 and CDR2 (germline): SGDLS, YYNGEE. CDR3 length equals 13 residues. V was pared by 3 bases and J by 1 base, with 7 bases between. For the CDR3, the DNA is TGTGCCAGCAGCGCCGACCATAACTATGGCTACACCTTC. The encoded protein is CASSADHNYGYTF.

V is TRBV10-3 and J is TRBJ2-3, with 7 positions matching TRBD2. The germline V gene has CDR1 ENHRY and CDR2 SYGVKD. V shed 7 bases and J 0 bases; nucleotides not matched to a gene: 10. CDR3 length: 16 residues. This CDR3 reads CAIKGTIEASTDTQYF. The CDR3 nucleotides are TGTGCCATCAAGGGGACTATAGAAGCTAGCACAGATACGCAGTATTTT.

This clone has only one observation. The chain is built from TRBV18 and TRBJ1-1; the D gene is possibly TRBD1 (6 bases). V was cut by 5 bases and J by 7 bases, with 17 bases left in between. This CDR3 is 14 amino acids long. Germline V gives CDR1 KGHSH, CDR2 LQKENI. In DNA form, the CDR3 reads TGTGCCAGCTCATCCCGACAGGAGACACTTGAAGCTTTCTTT. Protein product: CASSSRQETLEAFF.

The gene calls are TRBV21-1 and TRBJ1-2; the table's D gene call, TRBD1, was not cross checked with the DNA. TRBV21-1 is shown as a pseudogene. The CDR3 consists of 15 residues. CDR3 nucleotide sequence: TGTGCCAGCAGTAATGTAGCCTGGCAGGGGGGTGGCTACACCTTC. Residues: CASSNVAWQGGGYTF.

This clone was seen a handful of times. J is TRBJ2-3 and V is TRBV5-6; D is undetermined. This CDR3 region has 15 residues. The germline V gene has CDR1 SGHDT and CDR2 YYEEEE. V was clipped by 3 bases and J by 0 bases, with 11 bases between them. The CDR3: CASSSGGRSTDTQYF. The CDR3 DNA reads TGTGCCAGCAGCTCCGGCGGCCGCAGCACAGATACGCAGTATTTT.